The entry below describes one T cell receptor beta chain. CDR3 length: 16 amino acids. V lost 3 bases to trimming and J lost 7 bases, with 18 bases between them. CDR1 is KGHSH, CDR2 LQKENI, per germline. The record originates from a study of control samples from healthy donors and cancer patients. This table comes from immunoSEQ multiplex PCR, and its TCRdb copy is limited to in-frame clones, with some not included. The profile shows about 120,000 clones, roughly 90% of them singletons. Sequencing was performed on PBMCs. The chain employs TRBV18 and TRBJ1-4; perhaps TRBD1 as D (6 bases). This TCR came from a woman in her sixties with lung cancer. Written as DNA, the CDR3 is TGTGCCAGCTCACCCTTCGTTTCCGGGACACTTGAAAAACTGTTTTTT. Its protein product is CASSPFVSGTLEKLFF.